The entry that follows covers one TCR beta chain sequence. The data were taken from a study of identifying expanded T cells in peripheral blood. Losses at the gene ends were 6 bases for V and 4 bases for J; bases not matched to a gene: 9. Per the germline V gene, CDR1 is MRHNA and CDR2 is SNTAGT. This CDR3 region has 17 residues. TCRdb's copy holds only in-frame clones and misses some; the assay was immunoSEQ multiplex PCR. The repertoire holds around 82,000 clones, 84% seen once, with about 20% in the top ten. Sequenced material: blood. This TCR derives from a person between 18 and 70 years old in good health. The gene calls are TRBV6-4 and TRBJ2-4; 13 bases are a match to TRBD2. The CDR3: CASSVRTSGRHKNIQYF. CDR3 in DNA: TGTGCCAGCAGCGTACGGACTAGCGGGAGACATAAAAACATTCAGTACTTC.